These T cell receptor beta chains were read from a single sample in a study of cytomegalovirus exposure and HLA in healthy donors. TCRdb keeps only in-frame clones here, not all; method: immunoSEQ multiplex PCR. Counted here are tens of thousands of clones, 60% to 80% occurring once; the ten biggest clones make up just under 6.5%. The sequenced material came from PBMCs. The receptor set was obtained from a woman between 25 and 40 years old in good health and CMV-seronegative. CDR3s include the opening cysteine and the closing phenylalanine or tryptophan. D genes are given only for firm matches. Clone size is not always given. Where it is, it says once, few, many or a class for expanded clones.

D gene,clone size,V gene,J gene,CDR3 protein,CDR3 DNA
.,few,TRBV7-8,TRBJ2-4,CASSSLPGTKNIQYF,TGTGCCAGCAGCTCCCTACCGGGAACCAAAAACATTCAGTACTTC
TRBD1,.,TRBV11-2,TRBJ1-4,CASSRPRTGPLLKLFF,TGTGCCAGCAGCCGGCCACGGACAGGGCCCTTGCTTAAACTGTTTTTT
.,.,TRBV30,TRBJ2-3,CAWGQGTGSTDTQYF,TGTGCCTGGGGGCAGGGAACAGGGAGCACAGATACGCAGTATTTT
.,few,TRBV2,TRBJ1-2,CASSEQGNTNYGYTF,TGTGCCAGCAGTGAACAGGGGAATACTAACTATGGCTACACCTTC
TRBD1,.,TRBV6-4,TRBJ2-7,CASIKTGGRSYEQYF,TGTGCCAGCATTAAAACAGGGGGTAGGTCCTACGAGCAGTACTTC
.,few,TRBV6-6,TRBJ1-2,CASRRGGYTF,TGTGCCAGCAGGAGAGGTGGCTACACCTTC
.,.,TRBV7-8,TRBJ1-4,CASSLASATNEKLFF,TGTGCCAGCAGCTTAGCCAGTGCAACTAATGAAAAACTGTTTTTT
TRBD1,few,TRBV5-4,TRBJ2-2,CASSAPPGQYTGELFF,TGTGCCAGCAGCGCACCTCCGGGACAGTACACCGGGGAGCTGTTTTTT
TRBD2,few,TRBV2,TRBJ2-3,CASNLGGGTDTQYF,TGTGCCAGCAATCTCGGGGGGGGTACAGATACGCAGTATTTT
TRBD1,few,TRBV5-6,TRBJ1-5,CASSRDRGRQPQHF,TGTGCCAGCAGCAGGGACAGGGGGAGGCAGCCCCAGCATTTT
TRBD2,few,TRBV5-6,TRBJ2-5,CASSLGAGSEQYF,TGTGCCAGCAGCTTGGGAGCGGGGAGTGAGCAGTACTTC
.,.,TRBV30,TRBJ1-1,CAWTLSHSAFF,TGTGCCTGGACCCTATCCCATTCAGCTTTCTTT
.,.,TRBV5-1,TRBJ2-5,CASSREGNQETQYF,TGCGCCAGCAGCCGTGAGGGAAACCAAGAGACCCAGTACTTC
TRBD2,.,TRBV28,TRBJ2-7,CASRTSGALEQYF,TGTGCCAGCAGGACTAGCGGGGCTCTCGAGCAGTACTTC
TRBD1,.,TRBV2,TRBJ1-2,CASSSEKTGQGYTF,TGTGCCAGCAGTTCTGAGAAGACAGGGCAAGGCTACACCTTC
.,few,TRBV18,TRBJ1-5,CASSPSGVGNQPQHF,TGTGCCAGCTCACCATCGGGGGTTGGCAATCAGCCCCAGCATTTT
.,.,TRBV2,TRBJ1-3,CASSAQGNSGNTIYF,TGTGCCAGCAGCGCACAGGGTAACTCTGGAAACACCATATATTTT
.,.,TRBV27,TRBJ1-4,CASSRPGEKLFF,TGTGCCAGCAGTCGTCCAGGTGAAAAACTGTTTTTT
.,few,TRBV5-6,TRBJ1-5,CASSSRDKWNQPQHF,TGTGCCAGCAGCTCCCGGGACAAGTGGAATCAGCCCCAGCATTTT
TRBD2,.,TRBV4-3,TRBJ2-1,CASSQELAGGRNEQFF,TGCGCCAGCAGCCAAGAACTAGCGGGAGGGCGTAATGAGCAGTTCTTC
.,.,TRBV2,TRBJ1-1,CASSGGAEAFF,TGTGCCAGCAGTGGGGGGGCTGAAGCTTTCTTT
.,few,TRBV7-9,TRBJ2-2,CASSLRIGEEFGELFF,TGTGCCAGCAGCTTACGGATAGGGGAAGAGTTCGGGGAGCTGTTTTTT
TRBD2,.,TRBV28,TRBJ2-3,CASSPAWGGRSLWSTDTQYF,TGTGCCAGCAGTCCAGCGTGGGGCGGGAGGTCTCTATGGTCCACAGATACGCAGTATTTT
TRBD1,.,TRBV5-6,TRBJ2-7,CASSFRDRGRRGRPYEQYF,TGTGCCAGCAGCTTCCGGGACAGGGGGAGGCGCGGGCGTCCCTACGAGCAGTACTTC
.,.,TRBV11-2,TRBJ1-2,CASSRSLGGVGYTF,TGTGCCAGCAGCCGGTCATTAGGGGGGGTCGGCTACACCTTC
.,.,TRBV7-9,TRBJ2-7,CASSLVAGSEQYF,TGTGCCAGCAGCTTAGTTGCAGGTAGCGAGCAGTACTTC
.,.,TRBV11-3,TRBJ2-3,CASSSRGLSTDTQYF,TGTGCCAGCAGTTCAAGGGGGTTGAGCACAGATACGCAGTATTTT
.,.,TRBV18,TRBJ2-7,CASSPLGTSSQEQYF,TGTGCCAGCTCACCACTTGGGACATCTAGCCAGGAGCAGTACTTC
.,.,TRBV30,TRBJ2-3,CAWSIGLTDTQYF,TGTGCCTGGAGTATCGGACTAACAGATACGCAGTATTTT
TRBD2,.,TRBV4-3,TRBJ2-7,CASSQETSGVYEQYF,TGCGCCAGCAGCCAAGAGACTAGCGGGGTGTACGAGCAGTACTTC
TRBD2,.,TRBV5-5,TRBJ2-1,CASSLRLADYNEQFF,TGTGCCAGCAGCTTGCGGCTAGCGGACTACAATGAGCAGTTCTTC
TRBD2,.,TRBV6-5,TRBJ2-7,CASRTQLAGGYEQYF,TGTGCCAGCAGGACCCAACTAGCGGGAGGATACGAGCAGTACTTC
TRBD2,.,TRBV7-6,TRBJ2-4,CASSLGGTTNIQYF,TGTGCCAGCAGCTTAGGCGGGACTACAAACATTCAGTACTTC
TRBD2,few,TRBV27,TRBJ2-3,CASSFWGTSGFSTDTQYF,TGTGCCAGCAGTTTTTGGGGGACTAGCGGATTTAGCACAGATACGCAGTATTTT
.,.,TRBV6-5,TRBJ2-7,CASSPSGLPYEQYF,TGTGCCAGCAGTCCGTCGGGTCTACCCTACGAGCAGTACTTC
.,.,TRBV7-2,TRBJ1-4,CASSRQENEKLFF,TGTGCCAGCAGCCGACAGGAGAATGAAAAACTGTTTTTT
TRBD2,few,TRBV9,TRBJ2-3,CASTPSGGGTDTQYF,TGTGCCAGCACCCCTAGCGGGGGGGGCACAGATACGCAGTATTTT
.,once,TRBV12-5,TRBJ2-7,CASGSPQSYEQYF,TGTGCTAGTGGTTCCCCCCAGTCCTACGAGCAGTACTTC
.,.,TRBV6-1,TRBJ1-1,CASSADRYTEAFF,TGTGCCAGCAGCGCAGACAGATACACTGAAGCTTTCTTT
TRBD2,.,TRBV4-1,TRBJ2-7,CASSAGLASTYEQYF,TGCGCCAGCAGCGCGGGACTAGCGTCGACCTACGAGCAGTACTTC
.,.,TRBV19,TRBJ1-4,CASYWKAGEKLFF,TGTGCCAGTTATTGGAAGGCAGGAGAAAAACTGTTTTTT
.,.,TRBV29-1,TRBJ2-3,CSAHSWGGTDTQYF,TGCAGCGCACATTCCTGGGGGGGCACAGATACGCAGTATTTT
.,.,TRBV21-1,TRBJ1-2,CASRTGTGNDNGYTF,TGTGCCAGCAGAACCGGGACAGGGAACGATAATGGCTACACCTTC
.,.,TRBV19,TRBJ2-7,CASKAQTGEQYF,TGTGCCAGTAAGGCGCAGACGGGGGAGCAGTACTTC
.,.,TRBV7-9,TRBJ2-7,CASSPPAYEQYF,TGTGCCAGCAGCCCCCCCGCCTACGAGCAGTACTTC
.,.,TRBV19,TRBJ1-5,CAVGRSNQPQHF,TGTGCCGTGGGGCGGAGCAATCAGCCCCAGCATTTT
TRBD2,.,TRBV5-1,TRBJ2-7,CASSLSGAGGPYEQYF,TGCGCCAGCAGCTTGTCGGGAGCGGGAGGGCCGTACGAGCAGTACTTC
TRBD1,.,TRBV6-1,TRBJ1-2,CASGLSGTVGGYTF,TGTGCCAGCGGACTCTCCGGGACAGTGGGGGGCTACACCTTC